These 12 T cell receptor beta chains came from one sample sequenced in a study of cytomegalovirus exposure and HLA in healthy donors. The PCR made use of 60 Vbeta and 13 Jbeta primers. Produced via immunoSEQ multiplex PCR; TCRdb's table is partial and in-frame only. Recorded for this sample: approximately 110,000 clones. Source material: PBMCs. These TCRs come from a man in his forties in good health and CMV-seronegative.

Here the CDR3 reads CASSTGEPDTQYF. As DNA, the CDR3 is TGTGCCAGCAGCACAGGGGAGCCAGATACGCAGTATTTT. J is TRBJ2-3 and V is TRBV6-5; 7 nucleotides line up with TRBD1. The V segment lost 6 bases and the J segment 4 bases; nucleotides outside the gene matches: 4. The CDR3 has 13 residues. Looked up from germline, CDR1 is MNHEY and CDR2 is SVGAGI.

This chain connects TRBV6-5 to TRBJ1-5; a weak D match, TRBD1 (5 bases). The CDR3 is made up of 16 amino acids. Germline V gives CDR1 MNHEY, CDR2 SVGAGI. Trimming cost V 0 bases and J 2 bases, with 11 bases left between them. Here the CDR3 DNA reads TGTGCCAGCAGTTACTCGGGGGGTAGGGGCAATCAGCCCCAGCATTTT. Amino acid sequence: CASSYSGGRGNQPQHF.

The chain joins TRBV30 to TRBJ1-2; no reliable D call. The CDR3 spans 12 residues. Trimming took 3 bases from V and 2 from J, leaving 7 bases between them. Per germline, CDR1 GTSNPN and CDR2 SVGIG (reference sequence). CDR3 region: CAWRGRNYGYTF. In DNA form, the CDR3 reads TGTGCCTGGAGGGGCAGAAACTATGGCTACACCTTC.

The genes are TRBV9 and TRBJ2-5, with D possibly being TRBD1 (6 bases). Trimming took off 4 bases at V and 6 bases at J, with 13 bases between the two ends. The CDR3 runs to 13 residues. Germline assignment: CDR1 SGDLS and CDR2 YYNGEE. DNA for the CDR3: TGTGCCAGCAGCACCTTAAGGGGGAAGACCCAGTACTTC. It yields the protein CASSTLRGKTQYF.

CDR3 region: CASIPTPGQGVYGYTF. CDR3 DNA sequence: TGTGCCAGCATCCCCACCCCGGGACAGGGAGTCTATGGCTACACCTTC. The chain carries TRBV4-2 and TRBJ1-2; 9 bases map to TRBD1. J gave up 4 bases and V 7 bases, and 13 bases lay outside the gene matches. This CDR3 has 16 residues. CDR1 and CDR2 from the germline V gene are LGHNA and YNFKEQ.

The chain carries TRBV28 and TRBJ2-7, with a weak D call TRBD1 (5 bases). V was pared by 4 bases and J by 6 bases, with 7 bases between. Looked up from germline, CDR1 is MDHEN and CDR2 is SYDVKM. The CDR3 length is 11 residues. This CDR3 reads CASSWGREQYF. Written as DNA, the CDR3 is TGTGCCAGCAGTTGGGGCCGCGAGCAGTACTTC.

The chain combines TRBV7-9 with TRBJ1-1; TRBD1 is a possible D gene (5 bases). This CDR3 is 15 amino acids long. Trimming removed 2 bases at V and 3 bases at J, with 13 bases between. CDR1 and CDR2 from the germline V gene are SEHNR and FQNEAQ (reference sequence). CDR3 in amino acids: CASSLTAGQDTEAFF. CDR3 sequence (DNA): TGTGCCAGCAGCTTAACGGCAGGGCAGGACACTGAAGCTTTCTTT.

V is TRBV2 and J is TRBJ1-1; perhaps TRBD1 as D (6 bases). Germline V gene lookup returns CDR1 SNHLY and CDR2 FYNNEI. Trimming shortened V by 7 bases and J by 1 base, and 19 bases separated the two germline ends. CDR3 length equals 16 residues. CDR3 protein: CASTPRQGIQNTEAFF. CDR3 sequence (DNA): TGTGCCAGCACCCCCCGGCAGGGGATCCAGAACACTGAAGCTTTCTTT.

The chain has TRBV4-1 and TRBJ1-5; unclear D gene. This CDR3 region has 16 residues. Trimming cost V 1 base and J 6 bases, with 16 bases left between them. Germline V gene lookup returns CDR1 MGHRA and CDR2 YSYEKL. CDR3 protein: CASSQGSGNRGQPQHF. The CDR3 bases are TGCGCCAGCAGCCAAGGTAGCGGGAATCGAGGTCAGCCCCAGCATTTT.

The chain couples TRBV13 to TRBJ2-1, with 12 bases aligning to TRBD2. From germline, CDR1 is PRHDT and CDR2 FYEKMQ (reference sequence). With V trimmed by 5 bases and J by 7 bases, 9 bases remained unmatched. The CDR3 covers 16 residues. CDR3 nucleotide sequence: TGTGCCAGCAGCACCCGTAGACTAGCGGGAGAGAATGAGCAGTTCTTC. Translating it yields CASSTRRLAGENEQFF.

As for this clone: One end of the junction fails to match germline, which may point to a read error. CDR3: CASSSNRGSSTGELFF. DNA for the CDR3: TGTGCTAGCAGCTCCAACAGGGGGTCGAGCACCGGGGAGCTGTTTTTT. The genes are TRBV7-7 and TRBJ2-2, with 8 bases identical to TRBD1. CDR1 and CDR2 (germline): SSHAT, FNYEAQ (reference sequence). The CDR3 extends over 16 amino acids. Complete variable domain (other parts from reference TRBV7-7 and TRBJ2-2): GAGVSQSPRYKVTKRGQDVTLRCDPISSHATLYWYQQALGQGPEFLTYFNYEAQPDKSGLPSDRFSAERPEGSISTLTIQRTEQRDSAMYRCASSSNRGSSTGELFFGEGSRLTVL.

J is TRBJ2-7 and V is TRBV7-9; TRBD1 aligns across 7 bases. Germline lookup yields CDR1 SEHNR and CDR2 FQNEAQ (reference sequence). V was pared by 1 base and J by 3 bases, with 3 bases of the junction left unmatched. The CDR3 spans 14 residues. The CDR3 nucleotides read TGTGCCAGCAGCTTAGACGCAGGGGGCTACGAGCAGTACTTC. Its protein product is CASSLDAGGYEQYF.